Described below is a single TCR beta chain sequence and its context. Its antigen is undetermined. Produced via immunoSEQ multiplex PCR; TCRdb's table is partial and in-frame only. This sample has approximately 54,000 clones, with 70% to 85% found just once. Germline-derived CDR1 and CDR2 are SGHNT and YENEEA. With 1 base clipped from V and 1 base from J, the junction kept 5 bases outside the gene matches. The CDR3 sequence is 19 residues long. The data derive from a study of graft-versus-host responses after intestinal transplantation. Findings and caveats of the study: HvG clone declines early post-transplant were associated with peak circulating GvH levels. Patients with graft-donor T cell macrochimerism had high graft-versus-host to host-versus-graft clonal ratios in allografts.

The gene calls are TRBV11-3 and TRBJ2-1; 15 bases are shared with TRBD2. Material: unstimulated CD4+ T cells sorted from spleen or lymph node cells, obtained before transplant. The receptor comes from a human donor who was the organ donor for an intestinal transplant. The CDR3 DNA follows: TGTGCCAGCAGCTTAGGTTCCGGACTAGCGGGAGGGTCCTACAATGAGCAGTTCTTC. The encoded protein is CASSLGSGLAGGSYNEQFF.